The entry below describes one T cell receptor beta chain. As yet, its antigen is unknown. Germline trimming cut 4 bases from V and 4 bases from J; bases unmatched to any gene: 5. The CDR3 is made up of 15 amino acids. These data originate in a study of T-cell reconstitution after alpha-beta-depleted transplantation in children. Whole-study findings and limits: One year post-transplant, T-cell counts and diversity were largely derived from T cells produced anew. It was reported that alpha-beta T cells came from several hundred expanded graft clones (about two months after transplant).

Using unique molecular identifiers, the investigators prepared the TCRbeta library. One entry per CDR3 protein, called by TCRdb with MiXCR from the PCR reads. Here the sample spans about 980,000 distinct CDR3 sequences, under 30% being singletons. This specimen consisted of PBMCs, mostly from graft donor cells, obtained 360 days after TCRalphabeta/CD19-depleted stem cell transplant. This sequence was found in a boy younger than two who had a stem cell transplant for SCID, so the T cells may come from the graft donor. The genes are TRBV12-3 or TRBV12-4 and TRBJ2-1; TRBD1 matches at 9 bases. CDR3 DNA: TGTGCCAGCAGTTCACAGACAGGGGGGTACAATGAGCAGTTCTTC. This encodes CASSSQTGGYNEQFF.